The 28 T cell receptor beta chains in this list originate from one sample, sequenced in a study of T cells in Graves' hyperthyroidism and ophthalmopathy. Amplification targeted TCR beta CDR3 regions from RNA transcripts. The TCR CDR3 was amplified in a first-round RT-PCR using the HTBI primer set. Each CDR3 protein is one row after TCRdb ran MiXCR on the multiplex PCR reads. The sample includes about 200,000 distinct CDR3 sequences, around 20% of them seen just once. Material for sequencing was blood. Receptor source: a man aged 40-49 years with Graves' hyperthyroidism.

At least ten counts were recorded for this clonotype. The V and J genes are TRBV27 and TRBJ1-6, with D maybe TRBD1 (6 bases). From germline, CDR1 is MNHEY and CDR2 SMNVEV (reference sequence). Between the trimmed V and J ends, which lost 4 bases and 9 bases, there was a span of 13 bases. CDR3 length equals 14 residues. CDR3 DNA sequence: TGTGCCAGCAGTTCCAATCAGGGGATTTCACCCCTCCACTTT. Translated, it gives CASSSNQGISPLHF.

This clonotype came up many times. DNA for the CDR3: TGTGCCAGCAGTGTTACAGCCAAAACTAACTATGGCTACACCTTC. This translates into CASSVTAKTNYGYTF. The chain joins TRBV2 to TRBJ1-2, with unresolved D. CDR1 SNHLY and CDR2 FYNNEI come from the germline V gene. CDR3 length: 15 residues. Trimming shortened V by 4 bases and J by 0 bases, and 12 bases separated the two germline ends.

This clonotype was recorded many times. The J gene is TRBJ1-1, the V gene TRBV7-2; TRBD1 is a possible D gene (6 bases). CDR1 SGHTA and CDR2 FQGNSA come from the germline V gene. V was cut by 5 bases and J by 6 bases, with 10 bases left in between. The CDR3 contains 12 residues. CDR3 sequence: CASSKYRAEAFF. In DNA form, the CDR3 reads TGTGCCAGCAGCAAATACAGGGCTGAAGCTTTCTTT. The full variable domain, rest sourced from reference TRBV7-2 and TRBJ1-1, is GAGVSQSPSNKVTEKGKDVELRCDPISGHTALYWYRQSLGQGLEFLIYFQGNSAPDKSGLPSDRFSAERTGGSVSTLTIQRTQQEDSAVYLCASSKYRAEAFFGQGTRLTVV.

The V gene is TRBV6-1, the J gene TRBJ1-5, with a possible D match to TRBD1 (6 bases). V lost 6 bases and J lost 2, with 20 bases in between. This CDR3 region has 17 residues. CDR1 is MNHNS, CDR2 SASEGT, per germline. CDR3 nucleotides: TGTGCCAGCAGGAGGCGGGCAGGGGCGCGGGGCAATCAGCCCCAGCATTTT. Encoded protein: CASRRRAGARGNQPQHF.

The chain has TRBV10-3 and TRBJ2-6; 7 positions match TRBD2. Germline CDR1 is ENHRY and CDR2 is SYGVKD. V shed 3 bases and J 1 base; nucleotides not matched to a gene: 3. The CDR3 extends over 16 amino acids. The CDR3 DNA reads TGTGCCATCAGTGATCTGGGAGGGTCTGGGGCCAACGTCCTGACTTTC. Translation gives CAISDLGGSGANVLTF.

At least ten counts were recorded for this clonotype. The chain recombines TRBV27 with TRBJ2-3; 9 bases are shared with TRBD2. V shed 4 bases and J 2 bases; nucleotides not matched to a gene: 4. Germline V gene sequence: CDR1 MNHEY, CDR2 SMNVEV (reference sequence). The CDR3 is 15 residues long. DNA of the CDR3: TGTGCCAGCAGTTCCGGACTAGCGCCCACAGATACGCAGTATTTT. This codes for CASSSGLAPTDTQYF.

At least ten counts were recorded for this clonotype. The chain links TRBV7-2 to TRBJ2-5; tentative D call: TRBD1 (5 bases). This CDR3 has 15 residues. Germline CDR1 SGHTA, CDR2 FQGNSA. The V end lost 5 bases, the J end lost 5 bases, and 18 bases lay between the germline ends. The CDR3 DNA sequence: TGTGCCAGCAGCCCTCGGCAGGGTTGGGTGGAGACCCAGTACTTC. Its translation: CASSPRQGWVETQYF.

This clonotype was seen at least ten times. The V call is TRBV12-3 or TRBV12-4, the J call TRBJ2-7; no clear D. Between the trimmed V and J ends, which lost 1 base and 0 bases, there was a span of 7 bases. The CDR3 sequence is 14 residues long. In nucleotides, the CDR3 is TGTGCCAGCAGTTTAGTTCAGAGCTCCTACGAGCAGTACTTC. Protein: CASSLVQSSYEQYF.

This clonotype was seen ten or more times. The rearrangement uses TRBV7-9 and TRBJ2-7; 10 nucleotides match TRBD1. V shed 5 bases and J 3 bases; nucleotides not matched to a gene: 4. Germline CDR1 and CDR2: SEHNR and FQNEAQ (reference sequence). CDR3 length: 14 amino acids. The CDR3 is CASSPGQGFYEQYF. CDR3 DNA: TGTGCCAGCAGCCCGGGACAGGGGTTCTACGAGCAGTACTTC.

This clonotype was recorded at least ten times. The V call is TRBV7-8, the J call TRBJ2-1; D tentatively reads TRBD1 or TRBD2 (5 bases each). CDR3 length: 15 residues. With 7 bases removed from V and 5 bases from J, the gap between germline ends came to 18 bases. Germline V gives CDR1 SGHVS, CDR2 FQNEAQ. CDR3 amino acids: CASTKRRDLNNEQFF. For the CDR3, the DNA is TGTGCCAGCACCAAGAGACGGGACCTGAACAATGAGCAGTTCTTC.

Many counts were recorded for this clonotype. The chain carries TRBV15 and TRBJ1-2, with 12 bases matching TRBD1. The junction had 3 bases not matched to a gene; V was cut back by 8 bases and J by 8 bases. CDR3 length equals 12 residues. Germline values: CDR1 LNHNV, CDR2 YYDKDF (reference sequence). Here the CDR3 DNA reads TGTGCCACCCGGGACAGGGGGCGAGGCTACACCTTC. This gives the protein CATRDRGRGYTF.

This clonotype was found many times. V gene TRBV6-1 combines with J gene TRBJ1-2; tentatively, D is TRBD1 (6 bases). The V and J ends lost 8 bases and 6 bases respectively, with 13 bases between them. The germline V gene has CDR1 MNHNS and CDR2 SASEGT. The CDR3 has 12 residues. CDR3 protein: CASGRTENGYTF. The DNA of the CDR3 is TGTGCCAGCGGAAGGACAGAGAATGGCTACACCTTC.

The CDR3 sequence is CASSPGGGGLQNTEAFF. DNA of the CDR3: TGTGCCAGCAGCCCAGGGGGCGGGGGGCTACAGAACACTGAAGCTTTCTTT. This chain connects TRBV11-2 to TRBJ1-1; 8 positions agree with TRBD1. After removal of 5 bases from V and 1 base from J, the junction contained 12 bases not matched to a gene. Looked up from germline, CDR1 is SGHAT and CDR2 is FQNNGV. The CDR3 extends over 17 amino acids.

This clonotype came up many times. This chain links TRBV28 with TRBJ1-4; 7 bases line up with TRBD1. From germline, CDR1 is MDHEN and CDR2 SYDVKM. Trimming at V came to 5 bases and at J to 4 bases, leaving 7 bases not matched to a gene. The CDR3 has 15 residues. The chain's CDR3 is CASSTIDRDNEKLFF. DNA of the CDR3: TGTGCCAGCAGTACAATCGACAGGGATAATGAAAAACTGTTTTTT.

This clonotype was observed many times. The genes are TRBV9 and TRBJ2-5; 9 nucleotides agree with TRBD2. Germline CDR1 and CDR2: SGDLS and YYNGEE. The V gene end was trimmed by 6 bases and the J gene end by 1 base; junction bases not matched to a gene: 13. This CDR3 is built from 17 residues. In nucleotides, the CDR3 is TGTGCCAGCACCCCCCAGGATGGTAGCGGGGGCCAAGAGACCCAGTACTTC. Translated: CASTPQDGSGGQETQYF. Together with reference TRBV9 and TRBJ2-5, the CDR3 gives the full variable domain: DSGVTQTPKHLITATGQRVTLRCSPRSGDLSVYWYQQSLDQGLQFLIQYYNGEERAKGNILERFSAQQFPDLHSELNLSSLELGDSALYFCASTPQDGSGGQETQYFGPGTRLLVL.

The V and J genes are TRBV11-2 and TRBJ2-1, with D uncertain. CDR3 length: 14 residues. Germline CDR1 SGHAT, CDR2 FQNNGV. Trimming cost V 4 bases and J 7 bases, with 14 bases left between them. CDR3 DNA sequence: TGTGCCAGCAGCTCCCGGCTCCACGCGAATGAGCAGTTCTTC. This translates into CASSSRLHANEQFF.

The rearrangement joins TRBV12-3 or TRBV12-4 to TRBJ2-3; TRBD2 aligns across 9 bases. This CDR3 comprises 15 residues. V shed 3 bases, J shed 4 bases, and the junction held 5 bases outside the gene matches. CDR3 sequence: CASSFRRGGADTQYF. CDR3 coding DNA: TGTGCCAGCAGTTTCAGGCGGGGGGGCGCAGATACGCAGTATTTT.

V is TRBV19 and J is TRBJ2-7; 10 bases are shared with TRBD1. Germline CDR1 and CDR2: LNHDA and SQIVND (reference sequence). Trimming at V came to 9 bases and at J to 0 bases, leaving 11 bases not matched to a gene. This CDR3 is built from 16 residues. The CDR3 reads CASRNTRTGGSYEQYF. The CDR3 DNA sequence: TGTGCCAGCCGAAACACTAGGACAGGGGGCTCCTACGAGCAGTACTTC.

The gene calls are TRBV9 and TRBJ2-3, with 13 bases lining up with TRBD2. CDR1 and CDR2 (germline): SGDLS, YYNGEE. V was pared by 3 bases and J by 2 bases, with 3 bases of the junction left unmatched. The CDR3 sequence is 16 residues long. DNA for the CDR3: TGTGCCAGCAGCGCCGGGACTAGCGGGACCACAGATACGCAGTATTTT. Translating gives CASSAGTSGTTDTQYF.

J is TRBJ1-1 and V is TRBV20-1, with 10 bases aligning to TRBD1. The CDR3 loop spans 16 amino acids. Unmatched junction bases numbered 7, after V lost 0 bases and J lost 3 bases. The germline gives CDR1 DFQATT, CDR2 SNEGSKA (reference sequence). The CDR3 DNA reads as TGCAGTGCTAGAGACCCCGGACAGGGGGTATACACTGAAGCTTTCTTT. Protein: CSARDPGQGVYTEAFF.

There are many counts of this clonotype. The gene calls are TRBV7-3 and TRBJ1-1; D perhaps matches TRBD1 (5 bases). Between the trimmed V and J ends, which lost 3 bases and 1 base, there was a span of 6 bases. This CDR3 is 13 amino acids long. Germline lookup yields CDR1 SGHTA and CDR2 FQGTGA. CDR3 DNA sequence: TGTGCCAGCAGCTTTACAGGGAACACTGAAGCTTTCTTT. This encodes CASSFTGNTEAFF.

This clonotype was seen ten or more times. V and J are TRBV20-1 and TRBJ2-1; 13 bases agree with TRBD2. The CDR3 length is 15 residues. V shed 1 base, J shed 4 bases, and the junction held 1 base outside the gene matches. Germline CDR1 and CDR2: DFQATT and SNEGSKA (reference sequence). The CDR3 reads CSARGGLAGYNEQFF. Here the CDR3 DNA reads TGCAGTGCTAGAGGGGGACTAGCGGGGTACAATGAGCAGTTCTTC.

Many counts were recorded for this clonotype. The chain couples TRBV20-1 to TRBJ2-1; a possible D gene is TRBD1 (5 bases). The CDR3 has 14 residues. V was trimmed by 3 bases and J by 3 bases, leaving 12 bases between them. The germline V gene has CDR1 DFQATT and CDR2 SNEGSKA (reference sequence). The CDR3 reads CSARVGVGYNEQFF. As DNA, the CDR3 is TGCAGTGCTAGGGTAGGGGTTGGCTACAATGAGCAGTTCTTC.

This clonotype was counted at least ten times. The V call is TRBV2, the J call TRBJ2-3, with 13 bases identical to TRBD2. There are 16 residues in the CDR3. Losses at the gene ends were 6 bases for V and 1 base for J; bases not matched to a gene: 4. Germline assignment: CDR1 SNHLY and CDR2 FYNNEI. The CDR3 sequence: CASRLAGGLGTDTQYF. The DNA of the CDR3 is TGTGCCAGCAGACTAGCGGGGGGGCTGGGCACAGATACGCAGTATTTT.

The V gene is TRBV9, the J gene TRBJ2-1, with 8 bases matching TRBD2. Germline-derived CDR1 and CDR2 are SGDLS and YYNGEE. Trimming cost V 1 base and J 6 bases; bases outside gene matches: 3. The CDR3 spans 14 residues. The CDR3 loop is CASSVRTSSNEQFF. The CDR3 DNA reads TGTGCCAGCAGCGTAAGGACTAGCAGCAATGAGCAGTTCTTC.

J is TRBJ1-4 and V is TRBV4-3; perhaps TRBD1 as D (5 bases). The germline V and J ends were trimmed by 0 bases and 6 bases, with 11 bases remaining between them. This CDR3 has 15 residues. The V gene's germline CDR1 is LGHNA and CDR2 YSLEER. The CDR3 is CASSQEWGLDEKLFF. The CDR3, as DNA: TGCGCCAGCAGCCAAGAGTGGGGGTTGGATGAAAAACTGTTTTTT.

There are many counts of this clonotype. The CDR3 loop is CASSYGGGVSSGANVLTF. The CDR3 bases are TGTGCCAGCAGTTACGGAGGGGGAGTTAGCTCTGGGGCCAACGTCCTGACTTTC. The chain uses TRBV6-5 and TRBJ2-6, with D perhaps given as TRBD1 or TRBD2 (6 bases each). The germline V gene encodes CDR1 MNHEY and CDR2 SVGAGI. CDR3 length equals 18 residues. V gave up 2 bases and J gave up 0 bases, with 14 bases separating them.

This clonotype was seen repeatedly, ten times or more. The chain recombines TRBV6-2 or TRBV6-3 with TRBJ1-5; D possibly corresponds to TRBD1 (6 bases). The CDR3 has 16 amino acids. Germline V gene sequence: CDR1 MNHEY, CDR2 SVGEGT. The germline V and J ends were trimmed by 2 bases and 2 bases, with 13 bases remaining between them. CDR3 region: CASSYIPGAGNQPQHF. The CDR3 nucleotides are TGTGCCAGCAGTTACATTCCAGGGGCTGGCAATCAGCCCCAGCATTTT.